These 29 T cell receptor beta chains were all obtained from the same sample, sequenced in a study of T cells after yellow fever vaccination. Via MiXCR, TCRdb re-called the 5' RACE reads, giving one row per CDR3 protein. The sample lists a few hundred thousand distinct CDR3 sequences, around 13% occurring once. Sequences were derived from CD4+ T cells sorted from PBMCs, sampled 15 days after the yellow fever booster vaccination. These receptor sequences come from a man between 18 and 35 years old who received the YFV17D yellow fever vaccine.

This clonotype was seen more than once but under ten times. The V call is TRBV28, the J call TRBJ2-7; no clear D gene. CDR1 MDHEN and CDR2 SYDVKM come from the germline V gene. The CDR3 runs to 11 residues. Trimming shortened V by 7 bases and J by 0 bases, and 4 bases separated the two germline ends. In DNA, the CDR3 is TGTGCCAGCAAAAACTCCTACGAGCAGTACGTC. This sequence encodes CASKNSYEQYV.

Many counts were recorded for this clonotype. The V call is TRBV6-6, the J call TRBJ1-1; D unresolved. V shed 8 bases and J shed 1 base, with 8 bases lying between them. CDR3 size: 12 residues. Germline V gene sequence: CDR1 MNHNY, CDR2 SVGAGI (reference sequence). The CDR3 sequence is CASSTGNTEAFF. CDR3 nucleotides: TGTGCCAGCTCGACCGGGAACACTGAAGCTTTCTTT.

The gene calls are TRBV20-1 and TRBJ1-5; 8 bases are shared with TRBD1. After removal of 6 bases from V and 0 bases from J, the junction contained 16 bases not matched to a gene. The CDR3 spans 18 residues. The V gene's germline CDR1 is DFQATT and CDR2 SNEGSKA (reference sequence). The CDR3 bases are TGCAGTGCGCAATCGACAGGGGCCCAAGCATATAGCAATCAGCCCCAGCATTTT. This translates into CSAQSTGAQAYSNQPQHF.

There are a few counts of this clonotype. The V call is TRBV6-5, the J call TRBJ1-1, with D uncertain. The CDR3 totals 15 residues. Germline V gene sequence: CDR1 MNHEY, CDR2 SVGAGI. The V end lost 6 bases, the J end lost 5 bases, and 19 bases lay between the germline ends. The CDR3 DNA reads TGTGCCAGCAGCTTCAGCGGGCCTGAAGGGACTGAAGCTTTCTTT. It yields the protein CASSFSGPEGTEAFF.

This clonotype was recorded many times. The chain couples TRBV5-1 to TRBJ1-3, with D uncertain. Germline CDR1 SGHRS, CDR2 YFSETQ. V was pared by 0 bases and J by 0 bases, with 7 bases between. This CDR3 is built from 15 residues. CDR3 DNA: TGCGCCAGCAGCTTGGGGATTACCTCTGGAAACACCATATATTTT. Its translation is CASSLGITSGNTIYF. The whole variable domain, remainder taken from reference TRBV5-1 and TRBJ1-3, is KAGVTQTPRYLIKTRGQQVTLSCSPISGHRSVSWYQQTPGQGLQFLFEYFSETQRNKGNFPGRFSGRQFSNSRSEMNVSTLELGDSALYLCASSLGITSGNTIYFGEGSWLTVV.

This clonotype was seen only once. The chain employs TRBV20-1 and TRBJ1-2; D call uncertain. The CDR3 covers 12 residues. V gave up 3 bases and J gave up 4 bases, with 9 bases separating them. Germline V gives CDR1 DFQATT, CDR2 SNEGSKA (reference sequence). The CDR3 is CSASPMSYGYTF. CDR3 in DNA: TGCAGTGCTAGCCCCATGAGCTATGGCTACACCTTC.

This clonotype came up a few times. J is TRBJ2-3 and V is TRBV5-1; TRBD1 matches 9 bases. Trimming cost V 4 bases and J 6 bases; bases outside gene matches: 6. This CDR3 is built from 14 residues. Germline V gene sequence: CDR1 SGHRS, CDR2 YFSETQ. The chain's CDR3 is CASSPGTGRDTQYF. Here the CDR3 DNA reads TGCGCCAGCAGCCCCGGGACAGGGCGGGATACGCAGTATTTT.

This clonotype showed up just a few times. The V call is TRBV18, the J call TRBJ1-5, with 7 nucleotides matching TRBD1. V was pared by 4 bases and J by 3 bases, with 9 bases of the junction left unmatched. Germline CDR1 reads KGHSH; CDR2 reads LQKENI. The CDR3 sequence is 16 residues long. CDR3 sequence: CASSQNRGRDNQPQHF. The CDR3 region has the DNA TGTGCCAGCTCACAAAACAGGGGACGCGACAATCAGCCCCAGCATTTT.

This clonotype was detected a few times. The chain is built from TRBV7-9 and TRBJ2-7; 10 nucleotides line up with TRBD2. V lost 4 bases, J lost 1 base, and 4 bases stayed unmatched. Germline CDR1 reads SEHNR; CDR2 reads FQNEAQ (reference sequence). The CDR3 is 15 residues long. The CDR3 loop is CASSSQLAGSYEQYF. CDR3 DNA sequence: TGTGCCAGCAGCTCTCAACTAGCGGGGTCCTACGAGCAGTACTTC.

This clonotype has only a few counts. The chain recombines TRBV29-1 with TRBJ2-6; no firm D call. The V end lost 6 bases, the J end lost 0 bases, and 9 bases lay between the germline ends. From germline, CDR1 is SQVTM and CDR2 ANQGSEA. The CDR3 length is 14 residues. This chain's CDR3 is CSVAAASGANVLTF. The CDR3 nucleotides read TGCAGCGTCGCGGCCGCCTCTGGGGCCAACGTCCTGACTTTC.

In its sample, this clonotype was seen a few times. The V and J genes are TRBV20-1 and TRBJ2-2; D is uncertain. Trimming shortened V by 6 bases and J by 6 bases, and 11 bases separated the two germline ends. The germline gives CDR1 DFQATT, CDR2 SNEGSKA (reference sequence). The CDR3 is 12 residues long. This CDR3 is CSAPEAAGELFF. The CDR3 DNA follows: TGCAGTGCCCCCGAGGCGGCCGGGGAGCTGTTTTTT.

This clonotype was detected only a few times. The CDR3 region is CASSLFSGANVLTF. CDR3 sequence (DNA): TGCGCCAGCAGCTTGTTCTCTGGGGCCAACGTCCTGACTTTC. The V gene is TRBV5-1, the J gene TRBJ2-6; D remains ambiguous. V lost 1 base, J lost 0 bases, and 2 bases lay in between. The germline gives CDR1 SGHRS, CDR2 YFSETQ. This CDR3 has 14 amino acids.

The J gene is TRBJ2-3, the V gene TRBV20-1; perhaps TRBD2 as D (5 bases). V was trimmed by 0 bases and J by 0 bases, leaving 10 bases between them. This CDR3 has 15 residues. Germline assignment: CDR1 DFQATT and CDR2 SNEGSKA (reference sequence). CDR3 protein: CSARDAGLSTDTQYF. CDR3 DNA sequence: TGCAGTGCTAGAGACGCGGGCTTAAGCACAGATACGCAGTATTTT.

The chain is built from TRBV5-1 and TRBJ2-1; tentative D call: TRBD2 (6 bases). Germline CDR1 and CDR2: SGHRS and YFSETQ. V was clipped by 3 bases and J by 5 bases, with 12 bases between them. This CDR3 has 14 residues. The CDR3 DNA is TGCGCCAGCAGCTCCTGGGGCGGGGACAATGAGCAGTTCTTC. Protein sequence: CASSSWGGDNEQFF.

This clonotype was counted between two and nine times. This chain uses TRBV28 with TRBJ2-1, with 8 bases matching TRBD1. This CDR3 comprises 16 residues. Looked up from germline, CDR1 is MDHEN and CDR2 is SYDVKM. V was clipped by 3 bases and J by 2 bases; unmatched bases: 6. The CDR3 region has the DNA TGTGCCAGCAGTTTCTATTCAGGGGGCCCCTACAATGAGCAGTTCTTC. Protein product: CASSFYSGGPYNEQFF.

This clonotype was detected many times. The CDR3 nucleotides are TGTGCCAGCAGCCAAGCCGGGACTAGCGGGTGGTTGGAGCAGTTCTTC. Translated, it gives CASSQAGTSGWLEQFF. The chain is built from TRBV4-2 and TRBJ2-1, with TRBD2 identical over 12 bases. V was pared by 1 base and J by 10 bases, with 8 bases of the junction left unmatched. CDR3 length equals 16 residues. Germline CDR1 reads LGHNA; CDR2 reads YNFKEQ.

There are a few counts of this clonotype. This chain joins TRBV6-5 and TRBJ2-3; tentatively, D is TRBD1 or TRBD2 (5 bases each). The V gene's germline CDR1 is MNHEY and CDR2 SVGAGI. This CDR3 has 16 residues. The V and J ends lost 2 bases and 5 bases respectively, with 17 bases between them. CDR3 sequence reads: CASSYRPEGPQDTQYF. Written as DNA, the CDR3 is TGTGCCAGCAGTTACCGGCCTGAGGGGCCTCAAGATACGCAGTATTTT.

This clonotype has just a few counts. The chain is built from TRBV18 and TRBJ2-5; 11 bases line up with TRBD2. V lost 3 bases, J lost 4 bases, and 13 bases stayed unmatched. This CDR3 region has 18 residues. CDR1 is KGHSH and CDR2 is LQKENI in the germline V gene. The CDR3 bases are TGTGCCAGCTCACCCCCAGGGCTAGCGGGGGGTGTCGGAGAGACCCAGTACTTC. The encoded protein is CASSPPGLAGGVGETQYF.

This clonotype was detected only a few times. The DNA of the CDR3 is TGCGCCAGCAGCTCGGGGGGCACCATTTACAATGAGCAGTTCTTC. Its translation is CASSSGGTIYNEQFF. The chain joins TRBV5-1 to TRBJ2-1; perhaps TRBD2 as D (7 bases). The germline V gene has CDR1 SGHRS and CDR2 YFSETQ. The CDR3 has 15 residues. V was shortened by 3 bases and J by 4 bases, with 14 bases between the two germline ends. Full variable domain (remainder filled in from reference TRBV5-1 and TRBJ2-1): KAGVTQTPRYLIKTRGQQVTLSCSPISGHRSVSWYQQTPGQGLQFLFEYFSETQRNKGNFPGRFSGRQFSNSRSEMNVSTLELGDSALYLCASSSGGTIYNEQFFGPGTRLTVL.

The rearrangement joins TRBV4-3 to TRBJ2-5; the D gene is possibly TRBD1 (6 bases). Germline V lookup: CDR1 LGHNA, CDR2 YSLEER. The V end lost 0 bases, the J end lost 4 bases, and 24 bases lay between the germline ends. The CDR3 loop spans 19 amino acids. CDR3 DNA: TGCGCCAGCAGCCAAGATCCGGTCAGGGGTGGTATGGTGGGAGAGACCCAGTACTTC. Translating it yields CASSQDPVRGGMVGETQYF.

This clonotype has ten or more counts. The chain is built from TRBV5-1 and TRBJ2-3, with D perhaps matching TRBD2 (6 bases). Trimming took off 5 bases at V and 2 bases at J, with 18 bases between the two ends. The germline V gene encodes CDR1 SGHRS and CDR2 YFSETQ. The CDR3 length is 16 residues. In DNA, the CDR3 is TGCGCCAGCAGGTTGTTAGCGGACCAATTCACAGATACGCAGTATTTT. The encoded protein is CASRLLADQFTDTQYF. Full variable domain (remainder filled in from reference TRBV5-1 and TRBJ2-3): KAGVTQTPRYLIKTRGQQVTLSCSPISGHRSVSWYQQTPGQGLQFLFEYFSETQRNKGNFPGRFSGRQFSNSRSEMNVSTLELGDSALYLCASRLLADQFTDTQYFGPGTRLTVL.

Ten or more counts support this clonotype. This chain connects TRBV13 to TRBJ2-1, with TRBD2 matching 8 bases. Germline trimming cut 5 bases from V and 2 bases from J; bases unmatched to any gene: 2. Per germline, CDR1 PRHDT and CDR2 FYEKMQ (reference sequence). The CDR3 has 14 residues. The CDR3 DNA reads TGTGCCAGCAGCCGCGGGAGGCCCTACAATGAGCAGTTCTTC. It translates to CASSRGRPYNEQFF. Supplemented by reference TRBV13 and TRBJ2-1, the full variable domain reads AAGVIQSPRHLIKEKRETATLKCYPIPRHDTVYWYQQGPGQDPQFLISFYEKMQSDKGSIPDRFSAQQFSDYHSELNMSSLELGDSALYFCASSRGRPYNEQFFGPGTRLTVL.

This clonotype was observed at least ten times. This chain connects TRBV7-2 to TRBJ2-7; 8 bases are shared with TRBD1. V shed 4 bases and J 3 bases; nucleotides not matched to a gene: 5. The CDR3 covers 14 residues. Germline lookup yields CDR1 SGHTA and CDR2 FQGNSA. CDR3 sequence reads: CASSSQGAVYEQYF. The CDR3 region has the DNA TGTGCCAGCAGCTCGCAGGGGGCGGTCTACGAGCAGTACTTC.

The V and J genes are TRBV20-1 and TRBJ2-7; 8 bases match TRBD2. V lost 0 bases, J lost 1 base, and 5 bases stayed unmatched. CDR3 length equals 15 residues. Germline lookup yields CDR1 DFQATT and CDR2 SNEGSKA (reference sequence). CDR3 nucleotides: TGCAGTGCTAGAGATGACCGGGGGGGATCCTACGAGCAGTACTTC. It encodes CSARDDRGGSYEQYF.

The gene calls are TRBV3-1 and TRBJ1-2; 9 bases agree with TRBD1. The CDR3 spans 18 residues. With V trimmed by 4 bases and J by 1 base, 13 bases remained unmatched. The germline gives CDR1 LGHDT, CDR2 YNNKEL (reference sequence). The CDR3 DNA sequence: TGTGCCAGCAGCCCCAAACGGAATACAGGGGGCCTTAACTATGGCTACACCTTC. Translating gives CASSPKRNTGGLNYGYTF.

CDR3 DNA sequence: TGTGCCAGCAGCTTACAGGCTAACACCGGGGAGCTGTTTTTT. Its translation: CASSLQANTGELFF. The V gene is TRBV7-9, the J gene TRBJ2-2; no firm D call. CDR3 length: 14 amino acids. With 2 bases removed from V and 2 bases from J, the gap between germline ends came to 6 bases. Germline values: CDR1 SEHNR, CDR2 FQNEAQ (reference sequence).

This clonotype was counted a few times. V usage is TRBV11-2 and J usage is TRBJ2-7, with 14 positions matching TRBD2. Germline CDR1 is SGHAT and CDR2 is FQNNGV. The CDR3 contains 18 residues. V was pared by 5 bases and J by 2 bases, with 11 bases of the junction left unmatched. CDR3 sequence: CASSHGLAGGKGTYEQYV. CDR3 DNA sequence: TGTGCCAGCAGCCATGGACTAGCGGGGGGTAAAGGAACCTACGAGCAGTACGTC.

The V call is TRBV4-3, the J call TRBJ2-5, with a weak D call TRBD1 (7 bases). The length of the CDR3 is 15 residues. The germline gives CDR1 LGHNA, CDR2 YSLEER. V gave up 1 base and J gave up 5 bases, with 14 bases separating them. The CDR3 nucleotides read TGCGCCAGCAGCCAAGGTCCGACAGGGAGGGAGACCCAGTACTTC. It specifies CASSQGPTGRETQYF.

J is TRBJ2-2 and V is TRBV9, with 9 positions matching TRBD1. Germline V gives CDR1 SGDLS, CDR2 YYNGEE. After removal of 2 bases from V and 1 base from J, the junction contained 15 bases not matched to a gene. This CDR3 comprises 20 residues. CDR3 bases: TGTGCCAGCAGCGTCCTAGGGGGGACAGGGAAAGTTTTGAACACCGGGGAGCTGTTTTTT. Its translation: CASSVLGGTGKVLNTGELFF.